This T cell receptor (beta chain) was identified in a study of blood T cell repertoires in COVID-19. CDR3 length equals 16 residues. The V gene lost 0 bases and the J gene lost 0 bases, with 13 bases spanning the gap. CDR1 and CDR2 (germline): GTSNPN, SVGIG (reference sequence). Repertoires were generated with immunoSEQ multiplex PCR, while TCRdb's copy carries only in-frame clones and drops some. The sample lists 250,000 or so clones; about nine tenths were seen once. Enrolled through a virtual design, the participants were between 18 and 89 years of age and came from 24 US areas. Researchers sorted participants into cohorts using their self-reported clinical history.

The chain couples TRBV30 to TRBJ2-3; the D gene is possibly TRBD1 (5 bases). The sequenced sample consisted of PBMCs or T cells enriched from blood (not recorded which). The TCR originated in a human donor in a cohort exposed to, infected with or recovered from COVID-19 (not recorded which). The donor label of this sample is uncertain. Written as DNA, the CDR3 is TGTGCCTGGAGTGTAAGGGCAGGGCTAAGCACAGATACGCAGTATTTT. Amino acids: CAWSVRAGLSTDTQYF.